This T cell receptor beta chain emerged from a study of T cells after posttransplantation cyclophosphamide. Whole-study results and caveats: Tissue-infiltrating T cells from skin or gut overlapped little with blood T cells.

This clone was seen at least ten times. Its specificity is unknown. The repertoire was sequenced with immunoSEQ multiplex PCR; TCRdb's copy has only in-frame clones and lacks some. In total the sample includes about 7,200 clones, none of them seen once. Treatment was busulfan-fludarabine conditioning, a marrow graft, and cyclophosphamide on days +3 and +4. The germline gives CDR1 GTSNPN, CDR2 SVGIG (reference sequence). The CDR3 extends over 15 amino acids. Trimming cost V 2 bases and J 0 bases, with 10 bases left between them. This specimen consisted of PBMCs, obtained after allogeneic stem cell transplant with posttransplant cyclophosphamide. The chain is built from TRBV30 and TRBJ2-2, with D tentatively TRBD2 (6 bases). The TCR sequence derives from a female patient aged 50-59 years who received an allogeneic stem cell transplant from an unrelated donor, was CMV-positive, and had acute GVHD only. The T cells may come from the graft donor. The CDR3 DNA is TGTGCCTGGAGTCGGGGCGGGACGAACACCGGGGAGCTGTTTTTT. This codes for CAWSRGGTNTGELFF. Together with reference TRBV30 and TRBJ2-2, the CDR3 gives the full variable domain: SQTIHQWPATLVQPVGSPLSLECTVEGTSNPNLYWYRQAAGRGLQLLFYSVGIGQISSEVPQNLSASRPQDRQFILSSKKLLLSDSGFYLCAWSRGGTNTGELFFGEGSRLTVL.